The next 20 T cell receptor beta chains were all read from a single sample in a study of CD8 T cells in Susac syndrome. RNA in amounts of 0.5 to 1 ug was reverse transcribed with random hexamers. TCRdb fed the immunoSEQ multiplex PCR reads into MiXCR, producing one record per CDR3 protein. The sample shows around 190,000 distinct CDR3 sequences, under 95% of them seen only once. Source material: CD4+ T cells from PBMCs. These receptors were obtained from a human donor with Susac syndrome.

The genes are TRBV20-1 and TRBJ2-5; 7 nucleotides align to TRBD2. From germline, CDR1 is DFQATT and CDR2 SNEGSKA (reference sequence). The junction had 7 bases not matched to a gene; V was cut back by 0 bases and J by 0 bases. The CDR3 runs 16 residues. In nucleotides, the CDR3 is TGCAGTGCTAGAGATCCGGGCGGGGGTTACCAAGAGACCCAGTACTTC. Translation: CSARDPGGGYQETQYF.

The CDR3 loop is CASSLVHTEAFF. The CDR3 DNA reads TGTGCCAGCAGCTTAGTCCACACTGAAGCTTTCTTT. The chain couples TRBV7-2 to TRBJ1-1; D not resolved. The CDR3 totals 12 residues. The V gene's germline CDR1 is SGHTA and CDR2 FQGNSA. V gave up 1 base and J gave up 3 bases, with 3 bases separating them.

The gene calls are TRBV7-9 and TRBJ2-3, with D unresolved. Looked up from germline, CDR1 is SEHNR and CDR2 is FQNEAQ (reference sequence). Trimming pared 8 bases from V and 4 bases from J, leaving 16 bases between. The CDR3 consists of 14 residues. The CDR3 protein is CASGRRPPPDTQYF. The DNA of the CDR3 is TGTGCCAGCGGTCGGAGACCCCCCCCAGATACGCAGTATTTT.

V and J are TRBV20-1 and TRBJ1-2; D not resolved. Per germline, CDR1 DFQATT and CDR2 SNEGSKA (reference sequence). This CDR3 has 12 amino acids. The CDR3 DNA reads TGCAGCCAATCACCTCGCACCTATGGCTACACCTTC. This codes for CSQSPRTYGYTF.

CDR3 region: CSVANSYYEQYF. Written as DNA, the CDR3 is TGCAGCGTTGCTAACAGCTACTACGAGCAGTACTTC. The chain uses TRBV29-1 and TRBJ2-7; D gene unclear. V lost 4 bases and J 3 bases, leaving 10 bases between the germline ends. This CDR3 is built from 12 residues. The V gene's germline CDR1 is SQVTM and CDR2 ANQGSEA.

V and J are TRBV5-1 and TRBJ1-3; a possible D gene is TRBD1 (5 bases). The V end was cut by 0 bases, the J end by 0 bases, with 10 bases between. The CDR3 runs to 16 residues. CDR1 and CDR2 (germline): SGHRS, YFSETQ. The CDR3 nucleotides read TGCGCCAGCAGCTTGGAGGGACCTCTCTCTGGAAACACCATATATTTT. Translated, it gives CASSLEGPLSGNTIYF.

This sequence joins TRBV7-8 and TRBJ1-5; 8 bases align to TRBD1. Germline CDR1 and CDR2: SGHVS and FQNEAQ. CDR3 length: 15 amino acids. V gave up 4 bases and J gave up 6 bases; unmatched junction bases: 8. CDR3 in amino acids: CASSSYTGGLQPQHF. CDR3 coding DNA: TGTGCCAGCAGCTCATATACAGGGGGTCTTCAGCCCCAGCATTTT.

This clonotype was recorded only once. CDR3 sequence reads: CSARDLAGGTYEQYF. CDR3 coding DNA: TGCAGTGCTAGAGATCTAGCGGGGGGAACCTACGAGCAGTACTTC. This rearrangement joins TRBV20-1 to TRBJ2-7, with 11 bases aligning to TRBD2. From germline, CDR1 is DFQATT and CDR2 SNEGSKA (reference sequence). The V gene end was trimmed by 0 bases and the J gene end by 2 bases; junction bases not matched to a gene: 3. This CDR3 is built from 15 residues.

This clonotype was detected a few times. This chain joins TRBV10-3 and TRBJ2-7; 8 bases fit TRBD1. After removal of 8 bases from V and 7 bases from J, the junction contained 13 bases not matched to a gene. This CDR3 is built from 14 residues. Germline V gene data show CDR1 as ENHRY and CDR2 as SYGVKD. CDR3 in amino acids: CAIASPRDRSEQYF. As DNA, the CDR3 is TGTGCCATCGCAAGCCCCCGGGACAGGTCGGAGCAGTACTTC.

The gene calls are TRBV6-5 and TRBJ1-2, with a possible D match to TRBD1 (6 bases). V lost 4 bases to trimming and J lost 4 bases, with 10 bases between them. The CDR3 runs 13 residues. CDR1 is MNHEY, CDR2 SVGAGI, per germline. In DNA, the CDR3 is TGTGCCAGCAGTTCTAGACAGGTCTATGGCTACACCTTC. This codes for CASSSRQVYGYTF.

V and J are TRBV2 and TRBJ2-7, with TRBD1 as a possible D gene (6 bases). V shed 6 bases and J shed 3 bases, with 15 bases lying between them. Per germline, CDR1 SNHLY and CDR2 FYNNEI. The CDR3 loop spans 14 amino acids. CDR3 region: CASSQQGPLYEQYF. CDR3 nucleotides: TGTGCCAGCAGCCAACAGGGCCCTCTCTACGAGCAGTACTTC.

The chain recombines TRBV29-1 with TRBJ2-1, with 9 bases fitting TRBD1. Germline V gives CDR1 SQVTM, CDR2 ANQGSEA. The trim removed 8 bases at V and 0 bases at J, leaving 5 bases unmatched. This CDR3 has 14 residues. In DNA, the CDR3 is TGCAGCATCCCGGGACAGGGCTCCTACAATGAGCAGTTCTTC. Protein product: CSIPGQGSYNEQFF.

This rearrangement joins TRBV2 to TRBJ2-3; 7 bases are shared with TRBD1. The CDR3 sequence is 14 residues long. V lost 6 bases, J lost 0 bases, and 3 bases stayed unmatched. CDR1 and CDR2 (germline): SNHLY, FYNNEI. Written as DNA, the CDR3 is TGTGCCAGCAGACCGGACAGGAGCACAGATACGCAGTATTTT. Protein: CASRPDRSTDTQYF.

V gene TRBV29-1 combines with J gene TRBJ2-3, with TRBD2 matching over 9 bases. V gave up 4 bases and J gave up 4 bases; unmatched junction bases: 3. The CDR3 runs 13 residues. The V gene's germline CDR1 is SQVTM and CDR2 ANQGSEA. CDR3 sequence: CSVGGRGADTQYF. The CDR3, as DNA: TGCAGCGTTGGCGGGAGGGGAGCAGATACGCAGTATTTT.

The chain couples TRBV9 to TRBJ1-1; no reliable D call. The V gene's germline CDR1 is SGDLS and CDR2 YYNGEE. The V end was cut by 0 bases, the J end by 4 bases, with 10 bases between. The CDR3 runs 14 residues. CDR3: CASSVAAQGTEAFF. CDR3 DNA sequence: TGTGCCAGCAGCGTAGCAGCTCAAGGCACTGAAGCTTTCTTT.

The rearrangement uses TRBV30 and TRBJ1-5; TRBD1 might be the D (5 bases). V lost 5 bases and J lost 7, with 15 bases in between. The CDR3 has 13 residues. Germline assignment: CDR1 GTSNPN and CDR2 SVGIG (reference sequence). CDR3 in DNA: TGTGCCTGGTCCGGTGGGGCTCGGCAGCCCCAGCATTTT. It specifies CAWSGGARQPQHF.

This CDR3 reads CASSLDLATSEQFF. CDR3 in DNA: TGTGCCAGCAGCTTAGACCTAGCTACCTCTGAGCAGTTCTTC. The chain couples TRBV7-2 to TRBJ2-1, with D tentatively TRBD2 (5 bases). V was pared by 1 base and J by 9 bases, with 13 bases between. Germline CDR1 and CDR2: SGHTA and FQGNSA. The CDR3 loop spans 14 amino acids. The full variable domain, with the rest looked up from reference TRBV7-2 and TRBJ2-1, is GAGVSQSPSNKVTEKGKDVELRCDPISGHTALYWYRQSLGQGLEFLIYFQGNSAPDKSGLPSDRFSAERTGGSVSTLTIQRTQQEDSAVYLCASSLDLATSEQFFGPGTRLTVL.

The chain carries TRBV27 and TRBJ1-5; D is unresolved. This CDR3 is 13 amino acids long. Germline V gene data show CDR1 as MNHEY and CDR2 as SMNVEV (reference sequence). V was cut by 5 bases and J by 1 base, with 6 bases left in between. CDR3 nucleotides: TGTGCCAGCAGTCGACGGAGCAATCAGCCCCAGCATTTT. This gives the protein CASSRRSNQPQHF.

This clonotype was observed once. The chain recombines TRBV5-4 with TRBJ2-6; perhaps TRBD2 as D (6 bases). This CDR3 is 17 amino acids long. V lost 4 bases and J lost 3, with 17 bases in between. Germline-derived CDR1 and CDR2 are SGHNT and YYREEE (reference sequence). CDR3 protein: CASSPTVGGFGANVLTF. For the CDR3, the DNA is TGTGCCAGCAGCCCGACGGTGGGAGGATTTGGGGCCAACGTCCTGACTTTC.

This chain links TRBV4-2 with TRBJ2-7, with TRBD2 matching 9 bases. V shed 3 bases, J shed 2 bases, and the junction held 2 bases outside the gene matches. The CDR3 has 14 amino acids. The germline CDR1 and CDR2 sequences are LGHNA and YNFKEQ. The CDR3 bases are TGTGCCAGCAGCCAGCCTAGCGGGGCCTACGAGCAGTACTTC. Its translation: CASSQPSGAYEQYF.